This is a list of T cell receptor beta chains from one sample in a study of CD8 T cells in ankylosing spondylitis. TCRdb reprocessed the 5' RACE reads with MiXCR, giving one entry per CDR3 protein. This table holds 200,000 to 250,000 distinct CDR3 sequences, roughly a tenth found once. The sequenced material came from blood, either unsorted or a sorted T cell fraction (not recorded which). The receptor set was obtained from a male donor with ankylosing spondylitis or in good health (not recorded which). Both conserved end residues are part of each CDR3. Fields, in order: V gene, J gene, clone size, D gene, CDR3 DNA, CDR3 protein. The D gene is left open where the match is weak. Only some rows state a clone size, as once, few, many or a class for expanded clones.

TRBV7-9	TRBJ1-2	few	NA	TGTGCCAGCAGCCCTGGGGCCTTGTCACTCGACTATGGCTACACCTTC	CASSPGALSLDYGYTF
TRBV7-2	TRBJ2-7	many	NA	TGTGCCAGCAGCTCCCGAGGGGGTTTCTACGAGCAGTACTTC	CASSSRGGFYEQYF
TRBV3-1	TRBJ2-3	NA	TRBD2	TGTGCCAGCAGCGAGAGCTTACTAGCTGGAGCGGGGAATTTT	CASSESLLAGAGNF
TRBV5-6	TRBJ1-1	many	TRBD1	TGTGCCAGCAGCTTGGGGCCGGACAGGGGGGAAAGGACTGAAGCTTTCTTT	CASSLGPDRGERTEAFF
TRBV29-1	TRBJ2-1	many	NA	TGCAGCGTTGAAGAACTAGCCAGTGAGCAGTTCTTC	CSVEELASEQFF
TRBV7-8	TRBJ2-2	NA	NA	TGTGCCAGCAGCTTAGAGCGGCAGAACACCGGGGAGCTGTTTTTT	CASSLERQNTGELFF
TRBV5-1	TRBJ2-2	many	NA	TGCGCCAGCAACGAATTAGGTGACGTGGAGACCGGGGAGCTGTTTTTT	CASNELGDVETGELFF
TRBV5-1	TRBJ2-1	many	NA	TGCGCCAGCAGCTTTAGGACAAATATGAATGAGCAGTTCTTC	CASSFRTNMNEQFF
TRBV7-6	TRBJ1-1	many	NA	TGTGCCAGCAGCTTAGGGACAACTACGGCGAACACTGAAGCTTTCTTT	CASSLGTTTANTEAFF
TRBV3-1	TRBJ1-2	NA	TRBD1	TGTGCCAGCAGCCTTCCCGGGACAGGGTATGGCTACACCTTC	CASSLPGTGYGYTF
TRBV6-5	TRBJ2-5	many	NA	TGTGCCACCAGGGGAGAGACCCAGTACTTC	CATRGETQYF
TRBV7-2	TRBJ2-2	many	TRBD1	TGTGCCAGCAGCTCACTCCGGACAGGGGTAGTCGGGGAGCTGTTTTTT	CASSSLRTGVVGELFF
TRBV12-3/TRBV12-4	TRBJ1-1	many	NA	TGTGCCAGCAGTTTCGTCCGGGTTGACACTGAAGCTTTCTTT	CASSFVRVDTEAFF
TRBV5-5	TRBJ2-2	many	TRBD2	TGTGCCAGCAGCTTGCGCGGGGGGGACAACACCGGGGAGCTGTTTTTT	CASSLRGGDNTGELFF
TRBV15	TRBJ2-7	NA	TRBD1	TGTGCCACCAGCTCCGGACAGGGAGTTATCGAGCAGTACTTC	CATSSGQGVIEQYF
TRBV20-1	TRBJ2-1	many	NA	TGCAGTGCTGGGACCGGGACCAGATACAATGAGCAGTTCTTC	CSAGTGTRYNEQFF
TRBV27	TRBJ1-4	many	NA	TGTGCCATCCCATCTTGGGGGGAAGAAAAACTGTTTTTT	CAIPSWGEEKLFF
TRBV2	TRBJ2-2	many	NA	TGTGCCAGCAGCGAGGTGGGGCGGATGAACACCGGGGAGCTGTTTTTT	CASSEVGRMNTGELFF
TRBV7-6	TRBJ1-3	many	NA	TGTGCCAGCAGCCCAAGGCAATCTGGAAACACCATATATTTT	CASSPRQSGNTIYF
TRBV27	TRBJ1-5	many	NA	TGTGCCAGCAAGGGGCTAGGCAATCAGCCCCAGCATTTT	CASKGLGNQPQHF
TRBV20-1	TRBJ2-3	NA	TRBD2	TGCAGTGCTAGGGTAGCGGGGGGCAAACCAGATACGCAGTATTTT	CSARVAGGKPDTQYF
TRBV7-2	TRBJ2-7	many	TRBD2	TGTGCCAGCAGCTCCAGGGAGGGCGAGCAGTACTTC	CASSSREGEQYF
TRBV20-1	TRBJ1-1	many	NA	TGCAGTGCTCCTACAAGTGAATACAGGGTAGGCACTGAAGCTTTCTTT	CSAPTSEYRVGTEAFF
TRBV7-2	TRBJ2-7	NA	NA	TGTGCCAGCAGCTTAGCCGGGGGTGCGTCCTACGAGCAGTACTTC	CASSLAGGASYEQYF
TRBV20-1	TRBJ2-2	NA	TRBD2	TGCAGTGCTAGAGATCTGGGGGGACTAGCGGGGTTCGGGGAGCTGTTTTTT	CSARDLGGLAGFGELFF
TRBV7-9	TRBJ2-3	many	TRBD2	TGTGCCAGCAGCTTAGCTAGCGGGGGAACAGATACGCAGTATTTT	CASSLASGGTDTQYF
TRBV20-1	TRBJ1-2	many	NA	TGCAGTGCCGGGGAGGGCGCTAACTATGGCTACACCTTC	CSAGEGANYGYTF
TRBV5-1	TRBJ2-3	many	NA	TGCGCCAGCAGCAGCCGGGACGCATCACCCACAGATACGCAGTATTTT	CASSSRDASPTDTQYF
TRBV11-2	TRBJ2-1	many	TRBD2	TGTGCCAGCAGCTTCTTCTTTGCGGGGTCCACCGGGGGGTACAATGAGCAGTTCTTC	CASSFFFAGSTGGYNEQFF
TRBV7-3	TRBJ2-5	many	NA	TGTGCCAGCAGCTTAACTTCGGGGCAATCCGCCCAGTACTTC	CASSLTSGQSAQYF
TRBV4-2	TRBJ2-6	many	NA	TGTGCCAGCAGCCATCAGAACGCGATATTAGGGGCCAACGTCCTGACTTTC	CASSHQNAILGANVLTF
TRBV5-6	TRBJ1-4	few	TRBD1	TGTGCCAGCAGCCCTAGAGGGGACAGGGGAGGTGAAAAACTGTTTTTT	CASSPRGDRGGEKLFF
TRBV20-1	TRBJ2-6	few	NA	TGCAGTGCTAGAGTCAGCTCTGGGGCCAACGTCCTGACTTTC	CSARVSSGANVLTF
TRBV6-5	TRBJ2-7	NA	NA	TGTGCCAGCAGTTACGAGGTGGGGTCAACGTTCGAGCAGTACTTC	CASSYEVGSTFEQYF
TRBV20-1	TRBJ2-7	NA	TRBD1	TGCAGTGCTAGGGGGCCGGGACAGGGGGCCTACGAGCAGTACTTC	CSARGPGQGAYEQYF
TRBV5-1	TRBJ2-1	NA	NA	TGCGCCAGCAGCTTGAGGAGTGGGGGGACGAATGATGAGCAGTTCTTC	CASSLRSGGTNDEQFF
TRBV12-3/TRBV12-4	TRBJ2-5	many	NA	TGTGCCAGCAGTTCCGGGACGGTGTACCAAGAGACCCAGTACTTC	CASSSGTVYQETQYF
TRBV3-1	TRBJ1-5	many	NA	TGTGCCAGCAGCCAAGGGGAGCGTCAGCCCCAGCATTTT	CASSQGERQPQHF
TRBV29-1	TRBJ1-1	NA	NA	TGCAGCGTTGACCCGGACGGGAACACTGAAGCTTTCTTT	CSVDPDGNTEAFF
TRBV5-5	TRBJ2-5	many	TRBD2	TGTGCCAGCAGCTCCGGACTAGTGGAGACCCAGTACTTC	CASSSGLVETQYF
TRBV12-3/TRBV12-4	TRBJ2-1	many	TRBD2	TGTGCCAACACAAGGTACGCGGCGGGGACTAGCGGTGACAATGAGCAGTTCTTC	CANTRYAAGTSGDNEQFF
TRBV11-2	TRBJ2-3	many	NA	TGTGCCAGCAGCTTAGTAGCCGGGTTGAGCACAGATACGCAGTATTTT	CASSLVAGLSTDTQYF
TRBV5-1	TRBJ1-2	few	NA	TGCGCCAGCAGCTTGGTAACAGGTGATGGCTACACCTTC	CASSLVTGDGYTF
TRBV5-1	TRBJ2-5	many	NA	TGCGCCAGCAGCTTAGAGCTAAGGGAGACCCAGTACTTC	CASSLELRETQYF
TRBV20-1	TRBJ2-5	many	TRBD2	TGCAGTGCTGGAACTAGCGGGGGACATCAAGAGACCCAGTACTTC	CSAGTSGGHQETQYF
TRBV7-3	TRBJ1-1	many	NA	TGTGCCAGCAGCTTAACAGGGCCCAACACTGAAGCTTTCTTT	CASSLTGPNTEAFF
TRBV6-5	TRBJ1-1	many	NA	TGTGCCAGCAACCGGGACACTGAAGCTTTCTTT	CASNRDTEAFF
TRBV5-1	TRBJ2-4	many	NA	TGCGCCAGCAGCTTGGCCTTAGAAGTGAACATTCAGTACTTC	CASSLALEVNIQYF
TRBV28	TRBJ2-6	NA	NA	TGTGCCAGCAGTTTAGTACAGGCTGGGGCCAACGTCCTGACTTTC	CASSLVQAGANVLTF
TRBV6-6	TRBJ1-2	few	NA	TGTGCCAGCACGATCGGGCAGGGTGGTGGCTACACCTTC	CASTIGQGGGYTF
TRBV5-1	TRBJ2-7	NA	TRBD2	TGCGCCAGCAGCTCCTCGACTAGCGGGGGCGAGCAGTACTTC	CASSSSTSGGEQYF
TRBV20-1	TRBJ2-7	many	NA	TGCAGTGCTAGGACACTCTACGAGCAGTACTTC	CSARTLYEQYF
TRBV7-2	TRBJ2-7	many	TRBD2	TGTGCCAGCAGCTTGACTAGCGGCTACGAGCAGTACTTC	CASSLTSGYEQYF
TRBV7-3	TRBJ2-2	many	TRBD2	TGTGCCAGCAGGAAGGGACTAGCGGGGATGAACACCGGGGAGCTGTTTTTT	CASRKGLAGMNTGELFF
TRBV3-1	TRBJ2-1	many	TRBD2	TGTGCCAGCATTCGAGCGGGGGTTCGATACAATGAGCAGTTCTTC	CASIRAGVRYNEQFF
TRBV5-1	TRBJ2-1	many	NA	TGCGCCAGCAGCCGCGGTCTCGGGGGCCACAATGAGCAGTTCTTC	CASSRGLGGHNEQFF
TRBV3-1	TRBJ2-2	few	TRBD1	TGTGCCAGCAGCCAATGGACAGGGGGCACCGGGGAGCTGTTTTTT	CASSQWTGGTGELFF